Listed below are T cell receptor beta chains from one sample, sequenced in a study of blood T cells in healthy people across ages. Via MiXCR, TCRdb re-called the 5' RACE reads, giving one row per CDR3 protein. The sample has hundreds of thousands of distinct CDR3 sequences; around three fifths are singletons. The sequenced sample was blood. The receptors come from a man aged 55 to 69 in good health. CDR3s include the opening cysteine and the closing phenylalanine or tryptophan. The D gene is left open where the match is weak. Clone size is given for some rows only: seen once, a few or many times, or a class if the clone is expanded.

d_gene,abundance,v_gene,j_gene,CDR3nt,CDR3aa
-,-,TRBV28,TRBJ2-3,TGTGCCAGCAGTTCCACTGGTGCTAGCACAGATACGCAGTATTTT,CASSSTGASTDTQYF
-,-,TRBV7-3,TRBJ2-7,TGTGCCAGCAGCTTAACCCCTTTTCTGGGGGAGCAGTACTTC,CASSLTPFLGEQYF
-,-,TRBV7-2,TRBJ2-7,TGTGCCAGCAGCTTATTCCCCCAAGGTTACGAGCAGTACTTC,CASSLFPQGYEQYF
TRBD2,-,TRBV5-6,TRBJ2-5,TGTGCCAGCAGCGACCGGACTAGCCCAGAGACCCAGTACTTC,CASSDRTSPETQYF
-,-,TRBV29-1,TRBJ1-5,TGCAGCGTAGGGACATCCGGTCAGCCCCAGCATTTT,CSVGTSGQPQHF
-,few,TRBV10-3,TRBJ2-5,TGTGCCATCAGAGCGACAGAACAAGAGACCCAGTACTTC,CAIRATEQETQYF
TRBD1,few,TRBV27,TRBJ2-5,TGTGCCAGCAGTGCCGGGACAGGGGGCCTAGAGACCCAGTACTTC,CASSAGTGGLETQYF
-,-,TRBV6-1,TRBJ2-3,TGTGCCAGCAGTGAAATGGCAGGAGAAGGAGATACGCAGTATTTT,CASSEMAGEGDTQYF
-,-,TRBV7-9,TRBJ2-2,TGTGCCAGCACCCTTGGTTCACGGGGGGCATTCACCGGGGAGCTGTTTTTT,CASTLGSRGAFTGELFF
TRBD2,-,TRBV6-1,TRBJ2-7,TGTGCCAGCAGTCAAGGTCTAGCGGGGAGCCACGAGCAGTACTTC,CASSQGLAGSHEQYF
-,-,TRBV3-1,TRBJ1-6,TGTGCCAGCAGCCAAGTCAGCGGCGTTGGGGGGCCCTCTGGTTATTCACCCCTCCACTTT,CASSQVSGVGGPSGYSPLHF
-,few,TRBV6-5,TRBJ1-2,TGTGCCAGCAGTTACTCCTTCGGAGGGCCATATGGCTACACCTTC,CASSYSFGGPYGYTF
-,many,TRBV20-1,TRBJ2-5,TGCAGTGCTAGAACCTCGGGTGCCAAAAGGGAGACCCAGTACTTC,CSARTSGAKRETQYF
-,few,TRBV12-3/TRBV12-4,TRBJ2-1,TGTGCCAGCAGCGCGACAGGGGACTACTACAATGAGCAGTTCTTC,CASSATGDYYNEQFF
-,few,TRBV27,TRBJ1-6,TGTGCCAGCAGCCTACAAAACTCCTATAATTCACCCCTCCACTTT,CASSLQNSYNSPLHF
-,-,TRBV10-3,TRBJ2-7,TGTGCCATCAGTGGCGACAGTGGGGTATACGAGCAGTACTTC,CAISGDSGVYEQYF
TRBD1,-,TRBV20-1,TRBJ2-1,TGCAGTGCTAGTAGTGACAGGGTCTACAATGAGCAGTTCTTC,CSASSDRVYNEQFF
-,-,TRBV2,TRBJ2-5,TGTGCCAGCAGTGATTCGGAGACCCAGTACTTC,CASSDSETQYF
TRBD2,few,TRBV20-1,TRBJ2-1,TGCAGTGCTCCTAACGGACTAGCGGACTACAATGAGCAGTTCTTC,CSAPNGLADYNEQFF
-,-,TRBV29-1,TRBJ2-1,TGCAGCGTTGAAGATCGAGGGTCCTACAATGAGCAGTTCTTC,CSVEDRGSYNEQFF
-,few,TRBV14,TRBJ1-2,TGTGCCAGCAGCCTTCACGGGGCTGGGTATGGCTACACCTTC,CASSLHGAGYGYTF
TRBD2,few,TRBV4-2,TRBJ2-1,TGTGCCAGCAGCCAACCGACTAGCGGGAGACCAAATGAGCAGTTCTTC,CASSQPTSGRPNEQFF
-,once,TRBV29-1,TRBJ1-2,TGCAGCGTTGAAATGGGGGAGGAGGGCTACACCTTC,CSVEMGEEGYTF
-,-,TRBV28,TRBJ1-5,TGTGCCAGCAGCCAGGGTGGTAGCAATCAGCCCCAGCATTTT,CASSQGGSNQPQHF
TRBD1,many,TRBV4-2,TRBJ1-1,TGTGCCAGCAGCCAATCGGAGGGGGCTGTTTCTGAAGCTTTCTTT,CASSQSEGAVSEAFF
-,-,TRBV20-1,TRBJ2-1,TGCAGTGCTATGGCTGGGGGCGCCCCTAGGGGTGAGCAGTTCTTC,CSAMAGGAPRGEQFF
-,-,TRBV12-3/TRBV12-4,TRBJ1-2,TGTGCCAGCAGTTTAAGTGTATATGGCTACACCTTC,CASSLSVYGYTF
-,-,TRBV20-1,TRBJ2-1,TGCAGTGCTAACTCGGAGAGGGGGGGGGGAAACAATGAGCAGTTCTTC,CSANSERGGGNNEQFF
-,-,TRBV14,TRBJ1-1,TGTGCCAGCAGCTGGGCTACAGGGACTGAAGCTTTCTTT,CASSWATGTEAFF
-,few,TRBV20-1,TRBJ2-5,TGCAGTGCTCGACGGGGGGCTGAGACCCAGTACTTC,CSARRGAETQYF
-,-,TRBV11-2,TRBJ1-2,TGTGCCAGCAGCCCCGGCCCCTATGCTAACTATGGCTACACCTTC,CASSPGPYANYGYTF
TRBD1,once,TRBV3-1,TRBJ2-5,TGTGCCAGCAGCCAAGAGAATAGGGGGCGAGAGACCCAGTACTTC,CASSQENRGRETQYF